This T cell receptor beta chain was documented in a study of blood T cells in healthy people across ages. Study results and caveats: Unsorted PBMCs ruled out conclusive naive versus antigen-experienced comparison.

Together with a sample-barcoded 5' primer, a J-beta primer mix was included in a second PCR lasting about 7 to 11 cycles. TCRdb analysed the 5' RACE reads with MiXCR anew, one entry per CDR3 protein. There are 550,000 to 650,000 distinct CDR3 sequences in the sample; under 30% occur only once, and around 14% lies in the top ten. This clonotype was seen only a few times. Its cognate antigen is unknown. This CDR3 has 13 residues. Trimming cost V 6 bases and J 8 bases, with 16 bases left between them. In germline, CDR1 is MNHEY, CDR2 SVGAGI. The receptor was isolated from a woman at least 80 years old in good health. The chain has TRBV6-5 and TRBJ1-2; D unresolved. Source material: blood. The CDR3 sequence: CASRGSRLGGYTF. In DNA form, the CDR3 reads TGTGCCAGCAGGGGATCCCGTTTGGGGGGCTACACCTTC.